Listed below are T cell receptor beta chains from one sample, sequenced in a study of shared clonotypes between healthy human individuals. The protocol was immunoSEQ multiplex PCR, while the TCRdb copy is restricted to in-frame clones and leaves out a portion. The repertoire includes about 1.1 million clones, around 77% of them detected once, and about 0.94% sits in the top ten. Sequencing was done on a sample of memory CD4+ T cells from PBMCs. The receptors shown here come from a man between 18 and 35 years old in good health. Some clones in this sample may be carry-over from other donors' samples. CDR3s include the opening cysteine and the closing phenylalanine or tryptophan. The order of the fields is J gene, D gene, clone size, CDR3 length, V gene, CDR3 protein, CDR3 DNA. The D gene is left open where the match is weak. Clone size is shown for a subset of rows, as once, few, many or a class of expanded clone.

J: TRBJ1-2
D: -
size: once
length: 14
V: TRBV7-9
CDR3: CASSFLDSSYGYTF
DNA: TGTGCCAGCAGTTTCCTCGACAGCTCCTATGGCTACACCTTC

J: TRBJ2-7
D: TRBD1
size: many
length: 13
V: TRBV5-4
CDR3: CASSSRDSYEQYF
DNA: TGTGCCAGCAGCTCCCGGGACAGCTACGAGCAGTACTTC

J: TRBJ2-7
D: -
size: -
length: 13
V: TRBV18
CDR3: CASSPRRGYEQYF
DNA: TGTGCCAGCTCACCACGTAGGGGCTACGAGCAGTACTTC

J: TRBJ2-5
D: -
size: -
length: 17
V: TRBV9
CDR3: CASSVDAGTPGVETQYF
DNA: TGTGCCAGCAGCGTTGACGCCGGGACACCCGGGGTAGAGACCCAGTACTTC

J: TRBJ1-1
D: TRBD1
size: few
length: 17
V: TRBV19
CDR3: CASSAPGQGAAITEAFF
DNA: TGTGCCAGTAGTGCCCCGGGACAGGGGGCTGCAATCACTGAAGCTTTCTTT

J: TRBJ2-3
D: -
size: -
length: 17
V: TRBV5-1
CDR3: CASTKSLWGSSPDTQYF
DNA: TGCGCCAGCACGAAATCCTTGTGGGGGAGTAGCCCAGATACGCAGTATTTT

J: TRBJ2-3
D: -
size: few
length: 14
V: TRBV5-6
CDR3: CASSLVEGTDTQYF
DNA: TGTGCCAGCAGCTTGGTTGAGGGGACAGATACGCAGTATTTT

J: TRBJ2-6
D: -
size: -
length: 14
V: TRBV5-1
CDR3: CASSPTEGANVLTF
DNA: TGCGCCAGCAGCCCAACGGAGGGGGCCAACGTCCTGACTTTC

J: TRBJ1-1
D: TRBD1
size: -
length: 16
V: TRBV5-1
CDR3: CASSWAPLGQGGEAFF
DNA: TGCGCCAGCAGCTGGGCCCCGCTCGGACAGGGGGGGGAAGCTTTCTTT

J: TRBJ1-2
D: TRBD1
size: -
length: 16
V: TRBV30
CDR3: CACPPEGDRVSRGYTF
DNA: TGTGCCTGTCCTCCGGAAGGAGACAGGGTGTCGCGGGGCTACACCTTC

J: TRBJ1-2
D: -
size: -
length: 14
V: TRBV6-5
CDR3: CASSPIDTGYGYTF
DNA: TGTGCCAGCAGCCCCATCGACACGGGCTATGGCTACACCTTC

J: TRBJ1-3
D: -
size: -
length: 17
V: TRBV4-2
CDR3: CASSQGSGQTSGNTIYF
DNA: TGTGCCAGCAGCCAAGGATCGGGCCAGACTTCTGGAAACACCATATATTTT

J: TRBJ1-3
D: -
size: -
length: 16
V: TRBV6-6
CDR3: CASSYGQGGSGNTIYF
DNA: TGTGCCAGCAGTTACGGGCAGGGAGGCTCTGGAAACACCATATATTTT

J: TRBJ2-7
D: TRBD1
size: -
length: 12
V: TRBV28
CDR3: CASSQGAREQYF
DNA: TGTGCCAGCAGCCAGGGGGCACGGGAGCAGTACTTC

J: TRBJ2-1
D: TRBD2
size: -
length: 15
V: TRBV27
CDR3: CASSSTSGSYNEQFF
DNA: TGTGCCAGCAGTTCGACTAGCGGGTCCTACAATGAGCAGTTCTTC

J: TRBJ2-1
D: TRBD2
size: few
length: 15
V: TRBV19
CDR3: CASSMASGAYNEQFF
DNA: TGTGCCAGTAGTATGGCTAGCGGGGCCTACAATGAGCAGTTCTTC

J: TRBJ1-5
D: -
size: few
length: 10
V: TRBV27
CDR3: CASGEQPQHF
DNA: TGTGCCAGCGGGGAGCAGCCCCAGCATTTT

J: TRBJ2-7
D: -
size: -
length: 14
V: TRBV5-1
CDR3: CASSLQTATYEQYF
DNA: TGCGCCAGCAGCTTACAGACAGCCACTTACGAGCAGTACTTC

J: TRBJ2-7
D: TRBD2
size: -
length: 17
V: TRBV11-2
CDR3: CASRLGGAGGSSYEQYF
DNA: TGTGCCAGCAGACTAGGGGGTGCGGGAGGGAGCTCCTACGAGCAGTACTTC

J: TRBJ1-2
D: -
size: -
length: 17
V: TRBV27
CDR3: CASSLRFRGPADYGYTF
DNA: TGTGCCAGCAGTTTGCGGTTCAGGGGCCCTGCGGACTATGGCTACACCTTC

J: TRBJ1-2
D: -
size: many
length: 14
V: TRBV27
CDR3: CASSLSGLNYGYTF
DNA: TGTGCCAGCAGTTTGTCGGGACTGAACTATGGCTACACCTTC

J: TRBJ2-7
D: -
size: -
length: 14
V: TRBV19
CDR3: CASSIQARTHEQYF
DNA: TGTGCCAGTAGTATCCAGGCTAGGACCCACGAGCAGTACTTC

J: TRBJ2-5
D: TRBD1
size: -
length: 16
V: TRBV5-1
CDR3: CASSSDPRGSQETQYF
DNA: TGCGCCAGCAGCTCAGATCCCAGGGGGTCTCAAGAGACCCAGTACTTC

J: TRBJ1-5
D: -
size: -
length: 11
V: TRBV28
CDR3: CASSFNWPQHF
DNA: TGTGCCAGCAGTTTTAATTGGCCCCAGCATTTT

J: TRBJ2-2
D: -
size: once
length: 12
V: TRBV6-1
CDR3: CASSPQAGELFF
DNA: TGTGCCAGCAGTCCCCAGGCCGGGGAGCTGTTTTTT

J: TRBJ1-1
D: TRBD1
size: -
length: 14
V: TRBV7-9
CDR3: CASSFGQGETEAFF
DNA: TGTGCCAGCAGCTTTGGACAGGGAGAAACTGAAGCTTTCTTT

J: TRBJ1-1
D: -
size: -
length: 15
V: TRBV7-9
CDR3: CASSPRSGVRTEAFF
DNA: TGTGCCAGCAGCCCCCGGTCAGGGGTCCGCACTGAAGCTTTCTTT

J: TRBJ2-2
D: -
size: -
length: 12
V: TRBV15
CDR3: CATSGATGELFF
DNA: TGTGCCACCAGCGGAGCCACCGGGGAGCTGTTTTTT

J: TRBJ2-7
D: -
size: -
length: 14
V: TRBV5-6
CDR3: CASSLRTGNYEQYF
DNA: TGTGCCAGCAGCTTAAGGACCGGTAACTACGAGCAGTACTTC

J: TRBJ1-2
D: TRBD1
size: -
length: 13
V: TRBV30
CDR3: CASRQGADYGYTF
DNA: TGTGCCTCCAGACAGGGGGCGGACTATGGCTACACCTTC

J: TRBJ1-1
D: -
size: -
length: 15
V: TRBV7-9
CDR3: CASSTPDSPAVEAFF
DNA: TGTGCCAGCAGCACCCCGGACAGCCCGGCAGTCGAAGCTTTCTTT

J: TRBJ2-7
D: -
size: -
length: 15
V: TRBV6-5
CDR3: CASSYSAGNSYEQYF
DNA: TGTGCCAGCAGTTACTCTGCCGGAAACTCCTACGAGCAGTACTTC

J: TRBJ2-7
D: TRBD2
size: -
length: 16
V: TRBV7-2
CDR3: CASSTGAGELRYEQYF
DNA: TGTGCCAGCAGCACCGGGGCGGGAGAGTTGCGGTACGAGCAGTACTTC

J: TRBJ2-7
D: TRBD2
size: -
length: 16
V: TRBV7-2
CDR3: CASRPTTGTSGRGQYF
DNA: TGTGCCAGCAGACCGACGACCGGGACTAGCGGGAGGGGGCAGTACTTC

J: TRBJ2-4
D: TRBD1
size: -
length: 22
V: TRBV12-5
CDR3: CASGRPGQGMTPVGHAKNIQYF
DNA: TGTGCTAGTGGTCGTCCGGGACAGGGAATGACCCCGGTCGGTCACGCCAAAAACATTCAGTACTTC

J: TRBJ2-2
D: -
size: -
length: 15
V: TRBV27
CDR3: CASSFGGANTGELFF
DNA: TGTGCCAGCAGTTTCGGCGGAGCGAACACCGGGGAGCTGTTTTTT

J: TRBJ2-7
D: TRBD2
size: -
length: 15
V: TRBV6-1
CDR3: CASSGGLGGSYEQYF
DNA: TGTGCCAGCAGCGGGGGACTAGGGGGCTCCTACGAGCAGTACTTC

J: TRBJ2-5
D: -
size: -
length: 14
V: TRBV5-1
CDR3: CASSLGAVEGTQYF
DNA: TGCGCCAGCAGCTTGGGGGCAGTCGAAGGGACCCAGTACTTC

J: TRBJ1-1
D: -
size: -
length: 13
V: TRBV19
CDR3: CASSTSRGTEAFF
DNA: TGTGCCAGTAGTACCTCCAGGGGTACTGAAGCTTTCTTT

J: TRBJ2-1
D: -
size: -
length: 12
V: TRBV2
CDR3: CASSEGLGVRFF
DNA: TGTGCCAGCAGTGAAGGTTTGGGGGTGAGGTTCTTC

J: TRBJ2-3
D: -
size: -
length: 14
V: TRBV7-8
CDR3: CASSLDGTTDTQYF
DNA: TGTGCCAGCAGCTTAGACGGGACAACAGATACGCAGTATTTT

J: TRBJ1-1
D: TRBD1
size: -
length: 15
V: TRBV5-1
CDR3: CASSYETGENTEAFF
DNA: TGCGCCAGCAGCTATGAAACAGGGGAGAACACTGAAGCTTTCTTT